What follows are 9 T cell receptor beta chains derived from one specimen sequenced in a study of shared clonotypes between healthy human individuals. The table came from immunoSEQ multiplex PCR; TCRdb's copy has only in-frame clones and leaves some out. The sample includes about a million clones, approximately 80% of them seen just once. The sequencing input was memory CD4+ T cells from PBMCs. As for subset: CD45RA-negative fraction. Receptors were obtained from a man aged 18 to 29 in good health. Some clones in this sample may be carry-over from other donors' samples.

The chain carries TRBV11-1 and TRBJ2-7, with TRBD2 matching 9 bases. In germline, CDR1 is SGHAT, CDR2 FQDESV (reference sequence). V dropped 5 bases and J dropped 0; count of bases not matched to a gene: 5. The CDR3 contains 15 residues. Here the CDR3 DNA reads TGTGCCAGCAGCCCCGGACTAGCGTACTCCTACGAGCAGTACTTC. Translating it yields CASSPGLAYSYEQYF. Filled out from reference TRBV11-1 and TRBJ2-7, the complete variable domain reads EAEVAQSPRYKITEKSQAVAFWCDPISGHATLYWYRQILGQGPELLVQFQDESVVDDSQLPKDRFSAERLKGVDSTLKIQPAELGDSAMYLCASSPGLAYSYEQYFGPGTRLTVT.

CDR3 region: CASSWTRGETQYF. The CDR3 DNA sequence: TGTGCCAGCTCCTGGACAAGGGGAGAGACCCAGTACTTC. This chain uses TRBV18 with TRBJ2-5, with a tentative D call TRBD1 (5 bases). V lost 6 bases to trimming and J lost 4 bases, with 12 bases between them. Germline assignment: CDR1 KGHSH and CDR2 LQKENI. The CDR3 is 13 amino acids.

This chain connects TRBV28 to TRBJ2-2; D is possibly TRBD1 or TRBD2 (5 bases each). The CDR3 covers 13 residues. CDR1 is MDHEN and CDR2 is SYDVKM in the germline V gene. V was clipped by 8 bases and J by 4 bases, with 11 bases between them. In nucleotides, the CDR3 is TGTGCCAGCTGGCGAGGGACCACCGGGGAGCTGTTTTTT. Residues: CASWRGTTGELFF.

This chain joins TRBV13 and TRBJ1-5; maybe TRBD1 (5 bases). The germline gives CDR1 PRHDT, CDR2 FYEKMQ (reference sequence). V dropped 6 bases and J dropped 6 bases, with 15 bases sitting between them. The CDR3 totals 14 residues. The CDR3 DNA reads as TGTGCCAGCAGGCGGTCCGGGACTGGTCAGCCCCAGCATTTT. It encodes CASRRSGTGQPQHF.

The count of this clone is one. The V and J genes are TRBV18 and TRBJ1-2, with D perhaps matching TRBD1 (5 bases). CDR1 and CDR2 from the germline V gene are KGHSH and LQKENI. The V and J ends lost 3 bases and 8 bases respectively, with 16 bases between them. The CDR3 contains 14 residues. CDR3 residues: CASSPTVVGDGYTF. For the CDR3, the DNA is TGTGCCAGCTCACCGACAGTCGTCGGTGACGGCTACACCTTC.

The chain has TRBV19 and TRBJ1-3; D unclear. In germline, CDR1 is LNHDA, CDR2 SQIVND (reference sequence). The CDR3 is made up of 14 amino acids. Trimming removed 3 bases from V and 0 bases from J, with 6 bases in between. The CDR3 DNA reads TGTGCCAGTAGTATGGGGTTCTCTGGAAACACCATATATTTT. Its translation is CASSMGFSGNTIYF. Supplemented by reference TRBV19 and TRBJ1-3, the full variable domain reads DGGITQSPKYLFRKEGQNVTLSCEQNLNHDAMYWYRQDPGQGLRLIYYSQIVNDFQKGDIAEGYSVSREKKESFPLTVTSAQKNPTAFYLCASSMGFSGNTIYFGEGSWLTVV.

The V and J genes are TRBV5-4 and TRBJ1-3; D remains ambiguous. This CDR3 is built from 14 residues. The V gene lost 2 bases and the J gene lost 3 bases, with 9 bases spanning the gap. The germline gives CDR1 SGHNT, CDR2 YYREEE (reference sequence). The CDR3 DNA follows: TGTGCCAGCAGCTTTCCTGGAGATGGAAACACCATATATTTT. It translates to CASSFPGDGNTIYF.

J is TRBJ1-2 and V is TRBV5-6; maybe TRBD1 (6 bases). V shed 6 bases and J shed 1 base, with 22 bases lying between them. The CDR3 totals 17 residues. The germline CDR1 and CDR2 sequences are SGHDT and YYEEEE. The CDR3 loop is CASIHSRPDSHNYGYTF. As DNA, the CDR3 is TGTGCCAGCATCCATTCTAGGCCGGACAGTCATAACTATGGCTACACCTTC.

This chain links TRBV11-2 with TRBJ2-1, with TRBD2 as a possible D gene (6 bases). Per the germline V gene, CDR1 is SGHAT and CDR2 is FQNNGV. CDR3 length equals 12 residues. Trimming cost V 3 bases and J 14 bases, with 14 bases left between them. The CDR3 sequence is CASSFNGGSEFF. CDR3 nucleotides: TGTGCCAGCAGCTTTAATGGGGGGAGTGAGTTCTTC.